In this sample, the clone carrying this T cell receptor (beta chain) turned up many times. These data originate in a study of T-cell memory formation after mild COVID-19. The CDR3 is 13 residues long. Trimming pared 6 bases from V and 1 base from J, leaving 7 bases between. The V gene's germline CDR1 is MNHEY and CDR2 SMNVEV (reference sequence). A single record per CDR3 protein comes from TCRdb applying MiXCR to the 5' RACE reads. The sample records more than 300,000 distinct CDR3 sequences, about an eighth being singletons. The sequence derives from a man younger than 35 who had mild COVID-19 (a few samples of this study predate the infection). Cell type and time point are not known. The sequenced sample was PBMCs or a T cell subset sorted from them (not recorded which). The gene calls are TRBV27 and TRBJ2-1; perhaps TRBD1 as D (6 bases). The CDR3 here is CASRQGSYNEQFF. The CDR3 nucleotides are TGTGCCAGCAGACAGGGTTCCTACAATGAGCAGTTCTTC.